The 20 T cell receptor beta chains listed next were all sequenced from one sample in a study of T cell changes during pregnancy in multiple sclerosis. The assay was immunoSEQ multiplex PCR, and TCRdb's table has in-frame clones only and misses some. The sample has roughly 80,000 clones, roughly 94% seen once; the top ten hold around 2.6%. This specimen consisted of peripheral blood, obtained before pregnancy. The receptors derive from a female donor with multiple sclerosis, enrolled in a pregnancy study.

The CDR3 DNA is TGTGCCAGCAGCTCTTTTGACAGGGGGCAGTTCGAGCAGTACTTC. This sequence encodes CASSSFDRGQFEQYF. The rearrangement links TRBV28 to TRBJ2-7; 10 bases match TRBD1. The germline gives CDR1 MDHEN, CDR2 SYDVKM. This CDR3 contains 15 residues. The trim removed 6 bases at V and 6 bases at J, leaving 11 bases unmatched.

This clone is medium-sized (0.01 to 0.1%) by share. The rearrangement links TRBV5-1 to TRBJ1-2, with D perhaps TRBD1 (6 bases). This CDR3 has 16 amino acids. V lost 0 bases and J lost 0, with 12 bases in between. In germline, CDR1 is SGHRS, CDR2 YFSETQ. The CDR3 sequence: CASSLARGLANYGYTF. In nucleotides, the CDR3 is TGCGCCAGCAGCTTGGCCAGGGGCCTGGCTAACTATGGCTACACCTTC.

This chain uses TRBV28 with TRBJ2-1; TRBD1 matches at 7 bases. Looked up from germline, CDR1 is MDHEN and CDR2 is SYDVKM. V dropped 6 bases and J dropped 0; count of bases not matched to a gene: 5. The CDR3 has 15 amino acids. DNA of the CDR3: TGTGCCAGCAGGTACAGGGGAAGCTCCTACAATGAGCAGTTCTTC. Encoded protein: CASRYRGSSYNEQFF.

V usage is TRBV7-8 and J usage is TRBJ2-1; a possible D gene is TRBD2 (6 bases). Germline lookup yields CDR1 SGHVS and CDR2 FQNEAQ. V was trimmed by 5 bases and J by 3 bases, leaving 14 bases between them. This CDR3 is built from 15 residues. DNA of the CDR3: TGTGCCAGCAGCCGCGCGGAGGGAGACTACAATGAGCAGTTCTTC. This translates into CASSRAEGDYNEQFF.

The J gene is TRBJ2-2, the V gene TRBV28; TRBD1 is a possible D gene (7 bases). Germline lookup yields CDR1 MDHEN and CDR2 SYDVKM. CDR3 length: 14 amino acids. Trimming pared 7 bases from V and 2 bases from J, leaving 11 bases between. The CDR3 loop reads CASNQGGNTGELFF. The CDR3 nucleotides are TGTGCCAGCAATCAGGGGGGAAACACCGGGGAGCTGTTTTTT. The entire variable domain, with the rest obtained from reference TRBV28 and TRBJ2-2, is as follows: DVKVTQSSRYLVKRTGEKVFLECVQDMDHENMFWYRQDPGLGLRLIYFSYDVKMKEKGDIPEGYSVSREKKERFSLILESASTNQTSMYLCASNQGGNTGELFFGEGSRLTVL.

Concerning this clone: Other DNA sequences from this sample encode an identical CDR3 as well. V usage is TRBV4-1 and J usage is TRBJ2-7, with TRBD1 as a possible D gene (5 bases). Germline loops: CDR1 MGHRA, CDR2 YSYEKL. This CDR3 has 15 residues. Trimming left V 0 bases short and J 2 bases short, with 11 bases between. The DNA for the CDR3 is TGCGCCAGCAGCCAAGATCCGGACACGACCTACGAGCAGTACTTC. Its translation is CASSQDPDTTYEQYF.

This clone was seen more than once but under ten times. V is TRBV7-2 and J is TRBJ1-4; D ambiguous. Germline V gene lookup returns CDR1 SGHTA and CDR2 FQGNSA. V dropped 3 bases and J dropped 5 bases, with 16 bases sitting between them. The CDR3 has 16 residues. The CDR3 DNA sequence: TGTGCCAGCAGCTTCTCACGACTGCAAGTCAATGAAAAACTGTTTTTT. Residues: CASSFSRLQVNEKLFF.

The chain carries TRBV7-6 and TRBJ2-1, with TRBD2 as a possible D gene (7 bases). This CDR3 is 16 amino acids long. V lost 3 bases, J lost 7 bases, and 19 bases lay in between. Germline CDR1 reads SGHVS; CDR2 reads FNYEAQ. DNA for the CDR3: TGTGCCAGCAGCTTGGGCACCCGGGGGGCCGGTAATGAGCAGTTCTTC. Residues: CASSLGTRGAGNEQFF.

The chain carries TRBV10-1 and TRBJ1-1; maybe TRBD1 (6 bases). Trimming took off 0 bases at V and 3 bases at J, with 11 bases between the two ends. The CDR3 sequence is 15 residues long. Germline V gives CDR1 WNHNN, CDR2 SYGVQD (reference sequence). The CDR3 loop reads CASSESDRTYTEAFF. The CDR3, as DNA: TGCGCCAGCAGTGAGTCCGACAGGACGTACACTGAAGCTTTCTTT.

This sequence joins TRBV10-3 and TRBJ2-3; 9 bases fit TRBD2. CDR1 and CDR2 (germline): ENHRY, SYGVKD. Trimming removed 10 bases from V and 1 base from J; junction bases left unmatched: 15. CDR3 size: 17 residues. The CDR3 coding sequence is TGTGCCACCGAGGCTAAGCGACTAGCGGTCGGCACAGATACGCAGTATTTT. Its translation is CATEAKRLAVGTDTQYF.

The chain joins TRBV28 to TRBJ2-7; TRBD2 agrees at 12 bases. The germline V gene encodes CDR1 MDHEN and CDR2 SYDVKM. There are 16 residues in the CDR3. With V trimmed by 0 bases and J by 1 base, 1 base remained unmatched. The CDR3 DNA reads TGTGCCAGCAGTTTATGGCTAGCGGGAGGGTCCTACGAGCAGTACTTC. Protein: CASSLWLAGGSYEQYF.

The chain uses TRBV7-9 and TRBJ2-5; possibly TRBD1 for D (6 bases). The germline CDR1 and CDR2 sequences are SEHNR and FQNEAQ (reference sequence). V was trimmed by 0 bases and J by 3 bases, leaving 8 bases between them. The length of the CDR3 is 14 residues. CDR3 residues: CASSLAGAEETQYF. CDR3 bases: TGTGCCAGCAGCTTAGCGGGGGCGGAAGAGACCCAGTACTTC.

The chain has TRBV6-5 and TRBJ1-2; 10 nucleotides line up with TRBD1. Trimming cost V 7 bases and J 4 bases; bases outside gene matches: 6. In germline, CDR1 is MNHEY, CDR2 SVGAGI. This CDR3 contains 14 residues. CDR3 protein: CASKGGQGFYGYTF. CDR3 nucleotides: TGTGCCAGCAAGGGGGGACAGGGGTTCTATGGCTACACCTTC.

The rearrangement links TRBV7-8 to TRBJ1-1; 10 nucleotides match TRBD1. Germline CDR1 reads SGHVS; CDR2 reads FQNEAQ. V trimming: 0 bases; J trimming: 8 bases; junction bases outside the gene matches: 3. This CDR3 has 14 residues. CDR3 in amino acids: CASSLARTGGEAFF. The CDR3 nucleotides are TGTGCCAGCAGCTTAGCACGGACAGGGGGGGAAGCTTTCTTT.

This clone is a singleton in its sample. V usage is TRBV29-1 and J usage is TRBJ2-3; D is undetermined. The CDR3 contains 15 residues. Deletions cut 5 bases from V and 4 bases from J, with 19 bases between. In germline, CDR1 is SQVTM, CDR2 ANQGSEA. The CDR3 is CSVLIPPRPPDTQYF. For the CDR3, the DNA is TGCAGCGTTCTGATACCCCCCAGGCCCCCAGATACGCAGTATTTT.

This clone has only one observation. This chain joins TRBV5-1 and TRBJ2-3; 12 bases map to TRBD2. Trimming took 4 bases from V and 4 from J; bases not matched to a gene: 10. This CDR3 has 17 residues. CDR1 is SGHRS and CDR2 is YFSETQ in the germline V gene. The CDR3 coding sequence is TGCGCCAGCAGCGGGTCTAGCGGGAGGGCCGGGGCAGATACGCAGTATTTT. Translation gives CASSGSSGRAGADTQYF.

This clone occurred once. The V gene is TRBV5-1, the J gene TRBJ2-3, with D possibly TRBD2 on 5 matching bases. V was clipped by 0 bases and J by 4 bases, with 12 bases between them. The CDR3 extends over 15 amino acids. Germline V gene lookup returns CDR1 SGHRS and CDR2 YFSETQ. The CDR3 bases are TGCGCCAGCAGCTTGGAGGGAGTAGTGCCAGATACGCAGTATTTT. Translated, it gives CASSLEGVVPDTQYF.

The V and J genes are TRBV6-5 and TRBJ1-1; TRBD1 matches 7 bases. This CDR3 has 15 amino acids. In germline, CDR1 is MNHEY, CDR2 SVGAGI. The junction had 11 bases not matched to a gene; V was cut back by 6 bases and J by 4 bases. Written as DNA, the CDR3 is TGTGCCAGCAGGCGACAGGGATCCTTGGGCACTGAAGCTTTCTTT. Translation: CASRRQGSLGTEAFF.

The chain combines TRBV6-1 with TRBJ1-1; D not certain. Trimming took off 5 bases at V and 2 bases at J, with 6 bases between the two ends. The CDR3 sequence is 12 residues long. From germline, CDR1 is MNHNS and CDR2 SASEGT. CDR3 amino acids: CASSMTNTEAFF. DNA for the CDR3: TGTGCCAGCAGTATGACAAACACTGAAGCTTTCTTT.

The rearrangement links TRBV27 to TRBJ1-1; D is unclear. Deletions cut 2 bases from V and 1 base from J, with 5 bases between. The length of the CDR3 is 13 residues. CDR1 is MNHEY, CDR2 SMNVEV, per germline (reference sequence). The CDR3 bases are TGTGCCAGCAGTTTAGCAGGGAACACTGAAGCTTTCTTT. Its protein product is CASSLAGNTEAFF.